A selection of T cell receptor beta chains follows, all from one sample in a study of cytomegalovirus exposure and HLA in healthy donors. The protocol was immunoSEQ multiplex PCR, while the TCRdb copy is restricted to in-frame clones and leaves out a portion. Of fewer than 200,000 clones in the sample, 79% were seen once. The sample was PBMCs. These TCRs come from a woman in her 40s in good health and CMV-seronegative. Each CDR3 is given with its conserved first and last residue. Fields, in order: J gene, V gene, clone size, D gene, CDR3 DNA, CDR3 protein. D genes are given only for firm matches. Not every row has a clone size; where given, it reads once, few, many or a size class.

>TRBJ2-1|TRBV27|-|TRBD2
TGTGCCAGCAGTCTTGGGACTAGCGCCACCTCCTACAATGAGCAGTTCTTC
CASSLGTSATSYNEQFF
>TRBJ2-7|TRBV30|-|TRBD2
TGTGCCGCGAGGCCGGGACTAGCGGGACGGAGCTCCTACGAGCAGTACTTC
CAARPGLAGRSSYEQYF
>TRBJ1-1|TRBV25-1|-|-
TGTGCCAGCAGTATTATGAGGGCAGGTGAAGCTTTCTTT
CASSIMRAGEAFF
>TRBJ2-7|TRBV5-4|many|-
TGTGCCAGCAGCGAAGGGGGGGCCTACGAGCAGTACTTC
CASSEGGAYEQYF
>TRBJ2-3|TRBV2|-|TRBD2
TGTGCCAGCAGTGGACTAGCGGGAGGCACAGATACGCAGTATTTT
CASSGLAGGTDTQYF
>TRBJ2-7|TRBV5-1|-|-
TGCGCCAGCAGCTCGAGGGACACCTCCTACGAGCAGTACTTC
CASSSRDTSYEQYF
>TRBJ2-7|TRBV4-3|few|TRBD1
TGCGCCAGCAGCCAACGGGACAGTTCCTACGAGCAGTACTTC
CASSQRDSSYEQYF
>TRBJ2-1|TRBV28|-|-
TGTGCCAGCAGTCAGGGATTAACCTACAATGAGCAGTTCTTC
CASSQGLTYNEQFF
>TRBJ2-1|TRBV5-1|few|-
TGCGCCAGCAGCTTGGCCGGTGTATACAATGAGCAGTTCTTC
CASSLAGVYNEQFF
>TRBJ1-5|TRBV27|-|TRBD1
TGTGCCAGCAAACTACAGGGGGGGAATCAGCCCCAGCATTTT
CASKLQGGNQPQHF
>TRBJ2-7|TRBV2|-|TRBD2
TGTGCCAGCAGGGAGCTAGCGGTTTCTCACGAGCAGTACTTC
CASRELAVSHEQYF
>TRBJ2-5|TRBV5-5|few|TRBD2
TGTGCCAGCAGCGGAGTTCCGGGACTAGCGGAAGAGACCCAGTACTTC
CASSGVPGLAEETQYF
>TRBJ1-4|TRBV4-3|few|-
TGCGCCAGCAGGGCTGAAGAAAAACTGTTTTTT
CASRAEEKLFF
>TRBJ1-1|TRBV9|-|TRBD1
TGTGCCAGCAGCGCAGGACAGGGGGCAAGTGAAGCTTTCTTT
CASSAGQGASEAFF
>TRBJ1-5|TRBV21-1|-|-
TGCCCGGAGGCCTACTCGCCCCAGCATTTT
CPEAYSPQHF
>TRBJ2-7|TRBV28|-|-
TGTGCCAGCAGGCTTACAGGGCTCACGGAGGCGTACGAGCAGTACTTC
CASRLTGLTEAYEQYF
>TRBJ2-2|TRBV7-2|once|TRBD2
TGTGCCAGCAGCTCCCGAAGACTAGCGGGAGGGTTTACCGGGGAGCTGTTTTTT
CASSSRRLAGGFTGELFF
>TRBJ1-2|TRBV10-3|few|-
TGTGCCATCAGTGATCCGGATGGCTACACCTTC
CAISDPDGYTF
>TRBJ1-4|TRBV29-1|-|TRBD1
TGCAACATCGGGGGGCAGGGGGCGTCTTGTGAAAAACTGTTTTTT
CNIGGQGASCEKLFF
>TRBJ1-1|TRBV27|-|TRBD1
TGTGCCAGCAGTTTAATTTGGGCAGGGGGCAAGAGTGAAGCTTTCTTT
CASSLIWAGGKSEAFF
>TRBJ1-4|TRBV5-1|-|-
TGCGCCAGCAGCTCCCTTGGAGCAACTAATGAAAAACTGTTTTTT
CASSSLGATNEKLFF
>TRBJ2-7|TRBV6-6|few|-
TGTGCCAGCAGTTATATCCCCTCCGAGCAGTACTTC
CASSYIPSEQYF
>TRBJ1-1|TRBV19|-|-
TGTGCCAGTAGTATAGATCTGGGGCTTCACACTGAAGCTTTCTTT
CASSIDLGLHTEAFF
>TRBJ1-2|TRBV5-6|-|-
TGTGCCAGCAGCTTGGACACCTATGGCTACACCTTC
CASSLDTYGYTF
>TRBJ1-1|TRBV6-1|-|TRBD1
TGTGCCACCGCGGGACAGGGAAACACTGAAGCTTTCTTT
CATAGQGNTEAFF
>TRBJ1-5|TRBV9|-|TRBD1
TGTGCCAGCAGCGAGGGGACAGGGTCGTATCAGCCCCAGCATTTT
CASSEGTGSYQPQHF
>TRBJ2-3|TRBV10-3|-|TRBD2
TGTGCCATCAGACCTAGCGGGGGGGCGACAGATACGCAGTATTTT
CAIRPSGGATDTQYF
>TRBJ2-1|TRBV5-1|once|TRBD1
TGCGCCAGCGCCCCCCGGACAGGGTGGGACAATGAGCAGTTCTTC
CASAPRTGWDNEQFF
>TRBJ1-1|TRBV7-2|-|TRBD1
TGTGCCAGCAGTCCGGGACAGGGGGTGGTGGCTTTCTTT
CASSPGQGVVAFF
>TRBJ2-1|TRBV15|-|-
TGTGCCACCAGCACCATGGACACAAACAATGAGCAGTTCTTC
CATSTMDTNNEQFF
>TRBJ1-6|TRBV25-1|-|-
TGTGCCAGCACCCCTCCTGGGAGGGTGGGCAATTCACCCCTCCACTTT
CASTPPGRVGNSPLHF
>TRBJ2-1|TRBV4-3|-|-
TGCGCCAGCAGCCAAGGGCTAGATTCCCACAATGAGCAGTTCTTC
CASSQGLDSHNEQFF
>TRBJ2-5|TRBV19|-|TRBD2
TGTGCTAGTAGTAAACTAAGCGGGAGTACCGAGACCCAGTACTTC
CASSKLSGSTETQYF
>TRBJ2-2|TRBV19|few|-
TGTGCCAGTAACCCCTACGGGGGGCTTTCCGCCGGGGAGCTGTTTTTT
CASNPYGGLSAGELFF
>TRBJ2-7|TRBV7-8|-|TRBD2
TGTGCCAGCAGCTTATATGGCGGGGGATCTACCTACGAGCAGTACTTC
CASSLYGGGSTYEQYF
>TRBJ2-2|TRBV11-3|-|TRBD1
TGTGCCAGCAGCAACCGGGACAGGGACCATACCGGGGAGCTGTTTTTT
CASSNRDRDHTGELFF
>TRBJ2-1|TRBV7-2|few|-
TGTGCCAGCACCTCGAGGAACGGCCCTGAGCAGTTCTTC
CASTSRNGPEQFF
>TRBJ2-5|TRBV7-2|few|TRBD1
TGTGCCAGCAGCTTAGTGGACAGGGCCCAAGAGACCCAGTACTTC
CASSLVDRAQETQYF
>TRBJ1-4|TRBV5-4|once|TRBD1
TGTGCCAGCAGCTCAGGGGGAAGTAATGAAAAACTGTTTTTT
CASSSGGSNEKLFF
>TRBJ2-1|TRBV4-1|-|-
TGCGCCAGCAGCCAAAAAGAACAGGGAGCCTACAATGAGCAGTTCTTC
CASSQKEQGAYNEQFF
>TRBJ2-7|TRBV12-5|-|TRBD1
TGTGCTAGCGCGGGACAGGGCACCTACGAGCAGTACTTC
CASAGQGTYEQYF